These 9 T cell receptor beta chains came from one sample sequenced in a study of identical twins' blood T cells. TCRdb re-derived calls from the 5' RACE reads in MiXCR, one entry per CDR3 protein. The sample yields hundreds of thousands of distinct CDR3 sequences, 28% seen once. Sequencing was done on a sample of PBMCs. The receptor source for this set is a woman between 18 and 49 years old in good health.

This chain connects TRBV11-2 to TRBJ2-1; D possibly corresponds to TRBD2 (7 bases). Germline assignment: CDR1 SGHAT and CDR2 FQNNGV. Trimming stripped 4 bases from V and 7 bases from J, with 23 bases between. The CDR3 is 17 amino acids. DNA of the CDR3: TGTGCCAGCAGCTCCCACAGGGAGGGGGGTTGGAGAAATGAGCAGTTCTTC. Its translation: CASSSHREGGWRNEQFF.

This rearrangement joins TRBV7-2 to TRBJ1-4; possibly TRBD1 for D (5 bases). Germline values: CDR1 SGHTA, CDR2 FQGNSA. V shed 2 bases and J shed 3 bases, with 7 bases lying between them. The CDR3 consists of 14 residues. The CDR3 DNA reads as TGTGCCAGCAGCTTAATGGGGGCTAATGAAAAACTGTTTTTT. Translated, it gives CASSLMGANEKLFF.

The chain couples TRBV29-1 to TRBJ1-1; 7 bases are a match to TRBD1. The J segment lost 4 bases and the V segment lost 6 bases, leaving 8 bases of the junction unmatched. The CDR3 is made up of 13 amino acids. Germline CDR1 reads SQVTM; CDR2 reads ANQGSEA. CDR3 bases: TGCAGCGTAGATAGGGGGCCGGGCACTGAAGCTTTCTTT. This translates into CSVDRGPGTEAFF.

V is TRBV6-4 and J is TRBJ2-1; D gene ambiguous. This CDR3 is 13 amino acids long. Trimming pared 3 bases from V and 7 bases from J, leaving 10 bases between. CDR1 is MRHNA, CDR2 SNTAGT, per germline. CDR3 in amino acids: CASSEKGRNEQFF. In DNA form, the CDR3 reads TGTGCCAGCAGTGAAAAAGGACGAAATGAGCAGTTCTTC.

The chain employs TRBV20-1 and TRBJ2-2; tentative D call: TRBD2 (6 bases). Germline V gene sequence: CDR1 DFQATT, CDR2 SNEGSKA (reference sequence). The CDR3 has 16 residues. The germline V and J ends were trimmed by 0 bases and 0 bases, with 11 bases remaining between them. The CDR3 DNA reads TGCAGTGCTAGAGATGGGAGGACTGCGAACACCGGGGAGCTGTTTTTT. It codes for CSARDGRTANTGELFF.

V is TRBV10-3 and J is TRBJ2-5, with 8 bases lining up with TRBD1. Losses at the gene ends were 0 bases for V and 5 bases for J; bases not matched to a gene: 5. Germline lookup yields CDR1 ENHRY and CDR2 SYGVKD. The CDR3 has 15 amino acids. The CDR3, as DNA: TGTGCCATCAGTGAGTCGAGACAGGGGCAGGAGACCCAGTACTTC. This translates into CAISESRQGQETQYF.

The chain combines TRBV5-1 with TRBJ1-5; 8 bases line up with TRBD1. V dropped 3 bases and J dropped 4; count of bases not matched to a gene: 3. This CDR3 is 14 amino acids long. CDR1 SGHRS and CDR2 YFSETQ come from the germline V gene. The CDR3 DNA follows: TGCGCCAGCAGCTCCGGGACAGGAAATCAGCCCCAGCATTTT. Translated, it gives CASSSGTGNQPQHF.

The V and J genes are TRBV5-1 and TRBJ1-1, with TRBD1 as a possible D gene (5 bases). Per the germline V gene, CDR1 is SGHRS and CDR2 is YFSETQ. V lost 4 bases and J 9 bases, leaving 13 bases between the germline ends. The CDR3 is made up of 12 amino acids. CDR3 nucleotides: TGCGCCAGCAGCCCGGACATCCCACAAGCTTTCTTT. It codes for CASSPDIPQAFF.

The chain links TRBV27 to TRBJ1-6; D perhaps matches TRBD1 (6 bases). Trimming took 2 bases from V and 9 from J, leaving 17 bases between them. Germline V CDR1 and CDR2: MNHEY, SMNVEV (reference sequence). The CDR3 is 16 residues long. The CDR3 protein is CASSLDTGINSSPLHF. The DNA of the CDR3 is TGTGCCAGCAGTTTAGACACAGGGATCAACAGTTCACCCCTCCACTTT.